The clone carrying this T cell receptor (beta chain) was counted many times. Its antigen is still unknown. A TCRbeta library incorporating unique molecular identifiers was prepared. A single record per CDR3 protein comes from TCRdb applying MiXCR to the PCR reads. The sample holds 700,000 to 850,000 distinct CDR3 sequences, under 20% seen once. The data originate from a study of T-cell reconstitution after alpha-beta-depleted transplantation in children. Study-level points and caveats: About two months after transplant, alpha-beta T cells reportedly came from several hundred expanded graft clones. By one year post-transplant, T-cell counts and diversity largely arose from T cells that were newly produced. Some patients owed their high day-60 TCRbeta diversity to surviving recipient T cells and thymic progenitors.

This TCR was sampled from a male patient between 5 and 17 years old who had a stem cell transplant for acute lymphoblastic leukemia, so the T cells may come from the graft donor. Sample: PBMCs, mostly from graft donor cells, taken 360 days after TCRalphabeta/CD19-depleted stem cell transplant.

CDR3 nucleotides: TGCGCCAGCAGCTTGGTCTCGGGGACTTACGAGCAGTACTTC. Its translation is CASSLVSGTYEQYF. The rearrangement uses TRBV5-1 and TRBJ2-7; maybe TRBD2 (6 bases). CDR1 and CDR2 from the germline V gene are SGHRS and YFSETQ. There are 14 residues in the CDR3. V lost 0 bases to trimming and J lost 4 bases, with 11 bases between them.